The present TCR beta chain was sequenced within a study of siplizumab effects on memory and regulatory T cells. TCRdb keeps only in-frame clones here, not all; method: immunoSEQ multiplex PCR. The data show 90,000 to 110,000 clones, 85% to 95% seen once. Study-wide points: The drug siplizumab significantly decreased the alloreactive sequences that could be traced to unstimulated CD4+ memory cells. Naive T cells looked more diverse than memory cells, and they looked like major contributors to the alloresponse. Neither a naive nor a memory phenotype was assignable to roughly 75-96% of proliferating CD4+ or CD8+ clones. The mapping of alloreactive clones to unstimulated subsets covered only a minor fraction of them.

Notes on this clone: Its antigen is still unknown.

The sequenced sample was CD4+ T cells sorted from blood. This receptor was obtained from a human donor in good health.

The DNA for the CDR3 is TGTGCCAGCAGCCAAGATTTTCCCTATGGCTACACCTTC. This encodes CASSQDFPYGYTF. The chain employs TRBV14 and TRBJ1-2; no clear D. V lost 0 bases and J 4 bases, leaving 6 bases between the germline ends. From germline, CDR1 is SGHDN and CDR2 FVKESK. The CDR3 runs 13 residues.